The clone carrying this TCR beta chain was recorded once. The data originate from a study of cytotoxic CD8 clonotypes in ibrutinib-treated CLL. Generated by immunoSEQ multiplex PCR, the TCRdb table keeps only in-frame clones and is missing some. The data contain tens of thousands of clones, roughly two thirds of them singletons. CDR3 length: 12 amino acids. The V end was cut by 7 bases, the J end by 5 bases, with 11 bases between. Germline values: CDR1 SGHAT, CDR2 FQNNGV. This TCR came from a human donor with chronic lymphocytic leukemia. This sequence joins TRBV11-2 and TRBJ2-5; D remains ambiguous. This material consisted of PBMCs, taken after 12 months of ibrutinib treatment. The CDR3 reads CASNLIGETQYF. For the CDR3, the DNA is TGTGCCAGCAACCTAATAGGGGAGACCCAGTACTTC.